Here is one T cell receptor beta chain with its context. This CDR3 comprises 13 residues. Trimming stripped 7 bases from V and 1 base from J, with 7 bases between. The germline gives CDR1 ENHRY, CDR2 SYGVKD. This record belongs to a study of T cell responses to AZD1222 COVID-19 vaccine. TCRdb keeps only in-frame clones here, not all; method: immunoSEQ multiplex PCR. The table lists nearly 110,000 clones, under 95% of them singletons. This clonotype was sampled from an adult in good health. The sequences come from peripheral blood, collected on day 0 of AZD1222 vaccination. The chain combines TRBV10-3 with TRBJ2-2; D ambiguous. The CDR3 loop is CAITGQNTGELFF. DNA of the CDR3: TGTGCCATCACCGGGCAGAACACCGGGGAGCTGTTTTTT.